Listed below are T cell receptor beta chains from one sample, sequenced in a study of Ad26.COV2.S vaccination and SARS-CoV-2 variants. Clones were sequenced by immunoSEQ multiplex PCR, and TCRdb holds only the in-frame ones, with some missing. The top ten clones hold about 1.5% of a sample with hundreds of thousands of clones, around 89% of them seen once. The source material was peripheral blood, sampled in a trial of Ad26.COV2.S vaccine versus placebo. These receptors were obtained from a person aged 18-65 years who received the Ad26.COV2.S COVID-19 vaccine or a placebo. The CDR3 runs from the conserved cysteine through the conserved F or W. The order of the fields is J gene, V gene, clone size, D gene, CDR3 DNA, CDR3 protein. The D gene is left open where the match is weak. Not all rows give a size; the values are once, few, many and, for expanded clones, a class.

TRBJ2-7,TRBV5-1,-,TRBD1,TGCGCCAGCAGCCAGGGGGACGGAACCTACGAGCAGTACTTC,CASSQGDGTYEQYF
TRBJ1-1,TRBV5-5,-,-,TGTGCCAGCAGCTCAAGGGCTAGCAATCGCGTTGAAGCTTTCTTT,CASSSRASNRVEAFF
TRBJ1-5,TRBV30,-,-,TGTGCCTGGACCGGCAATCAGCCCCAGCATTTT,CAWTGNQPQHF
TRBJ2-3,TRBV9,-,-,TGTGCCAGCAGCGAGGTAGCGCATACGCAGTATTTT,CASSEVAHTQYF
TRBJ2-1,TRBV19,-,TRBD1,TGTGCCAGCGGGACAGGGCTGGGTAAGGAGCAGTTCTTC,CASGTGLGKEQFF
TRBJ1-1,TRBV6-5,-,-,TGTGCCAGCAGTCCCCGGGGTTGGAACACTGAAGCTTTCTTT,CASSPRGWNTEAFF
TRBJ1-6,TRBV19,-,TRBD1,TGTGCCAGTAGTCAACGACAGGGAGGTAATTCACCCCTCCACTTT,CASSQRQGGNSPLHF
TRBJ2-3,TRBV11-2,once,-,TGTGCCAGCAGCTCCACTCTAAGGCAGACAGATACGCAGTATTTT,CASSSTLRQTDTQYF
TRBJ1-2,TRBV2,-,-,TGTGCCAGCAGTGAATTCGCAGGGGTTGATGGCTACACCTTC,CASSEFAGVDGYTF
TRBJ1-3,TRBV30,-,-,TGTGCCTGGAGTGACTTCGGGGCCTCTGGAAACACCATATATTTT,CAWSDFGASGNTIYF
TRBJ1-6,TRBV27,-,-,TGTGCCAGCAGTCCCCGGACAGATAATTCACCCCTCCACTTT,CASSPRTDNSPLHF
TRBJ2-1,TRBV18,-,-,TGTGCCAGCTCACACAGGACGCCTGAGCAGTTCTTC,CASSHRTPEQFF
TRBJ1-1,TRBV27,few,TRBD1,TGTGCCAGCAGTTCCGGGACAGAAATGAACACTGAAGCTTTCTTT,CASSSGTEMNTEAFF
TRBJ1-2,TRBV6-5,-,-,TGTGCCAGCAGGAAGGACAGCGGCCCTAATGGCTACACCTTC,CASRKDSGPNGYTF
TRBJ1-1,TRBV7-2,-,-,TGTGCCAGCAGCTTAGAGGGTTTGAACACTGAAGCTTTCTTT,CASSLEGLNTEAFF
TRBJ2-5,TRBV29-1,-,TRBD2,TGCAGCGTTGAACGAACGGGAGGGCGGTTCCAGTACTTC,CSVERTGGRFQYF
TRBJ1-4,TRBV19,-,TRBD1,TGTGCCAGTAGTACGACAGGGGCTAATGAAAAACTGTTTTTT,CASSTTGANEKLFF
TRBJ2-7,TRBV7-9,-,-,TGTGCCAGCAGGCGGGACAGCCTCTACGAGCAGTACTTC,CASRRDSLYEQYF
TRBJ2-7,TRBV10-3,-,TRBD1,TGTGCCATCAGTGCGTCCGGGACAGGGATGTACGAGCAGTACTTC,CAISASGTGMYEQYF
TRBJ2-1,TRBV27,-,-,TGTGCCAGCAGTCCCGGGATACAAGGGGAGCAGTTCTTC,CASSPGIQGEQFF
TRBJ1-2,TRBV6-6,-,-,TGTGCCAGCCACCCCGGGGGTTCCTATGGCTACACCTTC,CASHPGGSYGYTF
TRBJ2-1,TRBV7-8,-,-,TGTGCCAGCAGCCACCCGACCTACAATGAGCAGTTCTTC,CASSHPTYNEQFF
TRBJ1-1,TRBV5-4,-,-,TGTGCCAGCAGCTTGGGCGTGGAAACTGAAGCTTTCTTT,CASSLGVETEAFF
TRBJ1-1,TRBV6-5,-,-,TGTGCCAGCAGTTACTCGACAAACATGAACACTGAAGCTTTCTTT,CASSYSTNMNTEAFF
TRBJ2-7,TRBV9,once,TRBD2,TGTGCCAGCAGCGCGCCGGGGGGAACCTGGGGTGAGCAGTACTTC,CASSAPGGTWGEQYF
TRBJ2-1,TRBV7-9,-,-,TGTGCCAGCAGCTTGAGTGGGCCCATCCTCTTC,CASSLSGPILF
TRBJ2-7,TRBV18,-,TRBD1,TGTGCCAGCTCACCACGGGACAGGGACGGCGAGCAGTACTTC,CASSPRDRDGEQYF
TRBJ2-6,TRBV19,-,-,TGTGCCAGTAGTATGGCAGTTCTATCTGGGGCCAACGTCCTGACTTTC,CASSMAVLSGANVLTF
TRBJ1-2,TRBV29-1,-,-,TGCAGCGTGGGCCGGGACCCGGGTGTTTATGGCTACACCTTC,CSVGRDPGVYGYTF
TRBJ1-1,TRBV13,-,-,TGTGCCAGCAGCCTGAACTACGTCTCGGGCGAGGCTTTCTTT,CASSLNYVSGEAFF
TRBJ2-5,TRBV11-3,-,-,TGTGCCAGCAGCTTAAGGACGTTTGGCGAAGAGACCCAGTACTTC,CASSLRTFGEETQYF
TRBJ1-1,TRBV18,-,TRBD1,TGTGCCAGCTCACCTTCGCCGGGACAGGGTATTTGGGCTTTCTTT,CASSPSPGQGIWAFF
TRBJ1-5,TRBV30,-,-,TGTGCCTGGTCTCGCGGGGGGGGTAGCAATCAGCCCCAGCATTTT,CAWSRGGGSNQPQHF
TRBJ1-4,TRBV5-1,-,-,TGCGCCAGCAGCTTGTCCACAGGGCTTAATGAAAAACTGTTTTTT,CASSLSTGLNEKLFF
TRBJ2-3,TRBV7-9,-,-,TGTGCCAGCAGCTTTACCTTTACGACAGATACGCAGTATTTT,CASSFTFTTDTQYF
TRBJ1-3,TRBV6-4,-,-,TGTGCCAGCAGTGACCCCCCCCGGTCCTCTGGAAACACCATATATTTT,CASSDPPRSSGNTIYF
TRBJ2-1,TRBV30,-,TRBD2,TGTGCCTGGAGTGTACGGAAACGGGGAGGGAATGAGCAGTTCTTC,CAWSVRKRGGNEQFF
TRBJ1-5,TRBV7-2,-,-,TGTGCCAGCAGCCGCCCCCCGGGGCAGAGTTATCAGCCCCAGCATTTT,CASSRPPGQSYQPQHF
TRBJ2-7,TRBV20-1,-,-,TGCAGTGCTAGGAACAGGGTAGAGCAGTACTTC,CSARNRVEQYF
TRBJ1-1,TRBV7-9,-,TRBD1,TGTGCCAGCAGCCCGGAGGGGGCGAGCACTGAAGCTTTCTTT,CASSPEGASTEAFF
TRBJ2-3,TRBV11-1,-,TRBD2,TGTGCCAGCAGGAGGAGCGGGAGGAATACAGATATGCAGTATTTT,CASRRSGRNTDMQYF
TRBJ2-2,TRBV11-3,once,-,TGTGCCAGCAGCTTGGGGGGCATTAGCGGGGAGCTGTTTTTT,CASSLGGISGELFF
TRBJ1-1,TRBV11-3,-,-,TGTGCCAGCAGCTTAGGGGGGGAAGCTTTCTTT,CASSLGGEAFF
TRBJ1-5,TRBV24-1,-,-,TGTGCCACCAGTGAATCTGGGGGGTTTGGCAATCAGCCCCAGCATTTT,CATSESGGFGNQPQHF
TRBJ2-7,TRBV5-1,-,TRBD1,TGCGCCAGTTCAGGACAGGGCCGCTACGAGCAGTACTTC,CASSGQGRYEQYF
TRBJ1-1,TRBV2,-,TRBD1,TGTGCCAGCAGTTCCGCCACAGGGGGCCTGAACACTGAAGCTTTCTTT,CASSSATGGLNTEAFF
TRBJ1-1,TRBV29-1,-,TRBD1,TGCAGCGGACAGGGGAGGGTGAACACTGAAGCTTTCTTT,CSGQGRVNTEAFF